These 22 T cell receptor beta chains were sequenced from one sample in a study of beta chain features in type 1 diabetes. The investigators reverse transcribed all of the isolated RNA, so they sequenced expressed TCRB transcripts. Method: immunoSEQ multiplex PCR; TCRdb's copy keeps in-frame clones and lacks some. The sample has approximately 300,000 clones, about 10% seen once. The sequencing input was naive CD4+ T cells from blood. These receptors were taken from a woman aged 30 to 39 in good health.

DNA of the CDR3: TGTGCCAGCAGACGACAGGGGGGTACGGGGACCCAGTACTTC. Amino acid sequence: CASRRQGGTGTQYF. The chain combines TRBV28 with TRBJ2-5, with 9 positions matching TRBD1. Germline V CDR1 and CDR2: MDHEN, SYDVKM. The CDR3 contains 14 residues. The trim removed 6 bases at V and 7 bases at J, leaving 9 bases unmatched.

This clone has just a few counts. CDR3 coding DNA: TGTGCCAGCAGCCAGGGGACAGGGAGCTCCTACGAGCAGTACTTC. Its protein product is CASSQGTGSSYEQYF. This chain connects TRBV28 to TRBJ2-7; TRBD1 matches at 9 bases. CDR3 length equals 15 residues. The V and J ends lost 6 bases and 0 bases, in that order; junction bases with no gene match: 6. Germline V gene data show CDR1 as MDHEN and CDR2 as SYDVKM.

This clone was found a few times. The chain carries TRBV5-1 and TRBJ2-1, with D tentatively TRBD1 (5 bases). The CDR3 runs 15 residues. In germline, CDR1 is SGHRS, CDR2 YFSETQ. V lost 2 bases and J lost 0, with 9 bases in between. CDR3 region: CASSFLGDSYNEQFF. In DNA form, the CDR3 reads TGCGCCAGCAGCTTTCTAGGGGACTCCTACAATGAGCAGTTCTTC.

The chain links TRBV7-3 to TRBJ2-1, with a possible D match to TRBD1 (5 bases). Germline V gene sequence: CDR1 SGHTA, CDR2 FQGTGA. The germline V and J ends were trimmed by 1 base and 8 bases, with 15 bases remaining between them. The CDR3 contains 15 residues. CDR3 DNA: TGTGCCAGCAGCTTAAGTTCCCAGGGCGTTGATGAGCAGTTCTTC. Protein product: CASSLSSQGVDEQFF. The whole variable domain, filled in from reference TRBV7-3 and TRBJ2-1, reads GAGVSQTPSNKVTEKGKYVELRCDPISGHTALYWYRQSLGQGPEFLIYFQGTGAADDSGLPNDRFFAVRPEGSVSTLKIQRTERGDSAVYLCASSLSSQGVDEQFFGPGTRLTVL.

The genes are TRBV7-9 and TRBJ2-7; 7 positions agree with TRBD2. The CDR3 is 14 amino acids. Germline CDR1 is SEHNR and CDR2 is FQNEAQ (reference sequence). V lost 3 bases, J lost 3 bases, and 5 bases stayed unmatched. In DNA form, the CDR3 reads TGTGCCAGCAGCTTTGCGGGAGCATACTACGAGCAGTACTTC. Protein sequence: CASSFAGAYYEQYF.

This clone was recorded a few times. The chain joins TRBV14 to TRBJ2-1; maybe TRBD1 (5 bases). The V end was cut by 0 bases, the J end by 6 bases, with 12 bases between. The germline V gene has CDR1 SGHDN and CDR2 FVKESK. This CDR3 comprises 15 residues. This chain's CDR3 is CASSQDVRVRNEQFF. CDR3 nucleotides: TGTGCCAGCAGCCAAGATGTCAGGGTCCGCAATGAGCAGTTCTTC.

The table lists this clone with a few counts. The V call is TRBV28, the J call TRBJ2-1; a weak D match, TRBD2 (6 bases). The V and J ends lost 8 bases and 7 bases respectively, with 15 bases between them. CDR3 length equals 13 residues. The V gene's germline CDR1 is MDHEN and CDR2 SYDVKM. CDR3 sequence (DNA): TGTGCCAGCTCCCCCCCACGGGGGAATGAGCAGTTCTTC. Its protein is CASSPPRGNEQFF.

This clone was observed a handful of times. CDR3 bases: TGTGCCAGCGACTACAGGGATGGGGCCAACGTCCTGACTTTC. Translating gives CASDYRDGANVLTF. The V call is TRBV2, the J call TRBJ2-6; TRBD1 might be the D (6 bases). The CDR3 totals 14 residues. Germline V gene data show CDR1 as SNHLY and CDR2 as FYNNEI. Trimming shortened V by 8 bases and J by 3 bases, and 11 bases separated the two germline ends.

The J gene is TRBJ2-1, the V gene TRBV2; 9 positions agree with TRBD2. This CDR3 spans 17 amino acids. Germline-derived CDR1 and CDR2 are SNHLY and FYNNEI. After removal of 6 bases from V and 4 bases from J, the junction contained 13 bases not matched to a gene. The CDR3 protein is CASRDMVGLAKYNEQFF. In DNA form, the CDR3 reads TGTGCCAGCAGAGACATGGTAGGACTAGCGAAATACAATGAGCAGTTCTTC.

The J gene is TRBJ2-3, the V gene TRBV7-2; tentative D call: TRBD1 (5 bases). The germline V gene encodes CDR1 SGHTA and CDR2 FQGNSA. V lost 6 bases, J lost 2 bases, and 15 bases lay in between. The CDR3 runs 15 residues. Here the CDR3 DNA reads TGTGCCAGCAGTCACAAAAGGGGAAACACAGATACGCAGTATTTT. As protein: CASSHKRGNTDTQYF.

A few counts support this clone. The CDR3 is CASSWGQTGELFF. CDR3 nucleotides: TGTGCCAGCAGCTGGGGACAGACCGGGGAGCTGTTTTTT. The gene calls are TRBV7-3 and TRBJ2-2; 7 bases line up with TRBD1. The CDR3 spans 13 residues. Looked up from germline, CDR1 is SGHTA and CDR2 is FQGTGA. V was clipped by 4 bases and J by 5 bases; unmatched bases: 1.

The chain links TRBV27 to TRBJ2-6; weak D call: TRBD1 (5 bases). Trimming shortened V by 6 bases and J by 0 bases, and 9 bases separated the two germline ends. The CDR3 consists of 15 residues. The germline gives CDR1 MNHEY, CDR2 SMNVEV (reference sequence). This CDR3 is CASSRVVSGANVLTF. The CDR3 nucleotides are TGTGCCAGCAGCAGGGTGGTCTCTGGGGCCAACGTCCTGACTTTC.

This chain's CDR3 is CASSSGTGEWKETQYF. The CDR3 bases are TGTGCCAGCAGCTCGGGGACAGGGGAATGGAAAGAGACCCAGTACTTC. The chain links TRBV5-4 to TRBJ2-5; TRBD1 agrees at 10 bases. The CDR3 has 16 residues. V gave up 3 bases and J gave up 3 bases; unmatched junction bases: 8. The germline CDR1 and CDR2 sequences are SGHNT and YYREEE (reference sequence).

V usage is TRBV7-8 and J usage is TRBJ2-7; D perhaps matches TRBD2 (6 bases). This CDR3 is 14 amino acids long. Germline V lookup: CDR1 SGHVS, CDR2 FQNEAQ. Trimming took 0 bases from V and 2 from J, leaving 8 bases between them. DNA of the CDR3: TGTGCCAGCAGCTTAGCGGGAGGCGCCTACGAGCAGTACTTC. Translating gives CASSLAGGAYEQYF.

This clone has more than one count but fewer than ten. The chain links TRBV6-5 to TRBJ2-7, with D maybe TRBD1 (5 bases). CDR3 length equals 15 residues. V lost 4 bases to trimming and J lost 0 bases, with 13 bases between them. Germline V gene sequence: CDR1 MNHEY, CDR2 SVGAGI. For the CDR3, the DNA is TGTGCCAGCAGTTCCCAGGGTGGCGGCTCCTACGAGCAGTACTTC. Translation: CASSSQGGGSYEQYF.

The chain is built from TRBV7-2 and TRBJ2-7, with 7 bases fitting TRBD2. Germline V gene sequence: CDR1 SGHTA, CDR2 FQGNSA. The CDR3 runs to 14 residues. V shed 1 base and J 1 base; nucleotides not matched to a gene: 1. The CDR3 spells CASSLVGRSYEQYF. CDR3 nucleotides: TGTGCCAGCAGCTTAGTCGGGAGGTCCTACGAGCAGTACTTC. Variable domain in full (rest from reference TRBV7-2 and TRBJ2-7): GAGVSQSPSNKVTEKGKDVELRCDPISGHTALYWYRQSLGQGLEFLIYFQGNSAPDKSGLPSDRFSAERTGGSVSTLTIQRTQQEDSAVYLCASSLVGRSYEQYFGPGTRLTVT.

With regard to this clone: Other DNA sequences of this sample code for an identical CDR3. V is TRBV30 and J is TRBJ1-4; D is unclear. CDR1 is GTSNPN and CDR2 is SVGIG in the germline V gene (reference sequence). Between the trimmed V and J ends, which lost 2 bases and 8 bases, there was a span of 6 bases. The CDR3 has 11 amino acids. This CDR3 is CAWSPSEKLFF. Here the CDR3 DNA reads TGTGCCTGGAGTCCTTCCGAAAAACTGTTTTTT.

This clone has more than one count but fewer than ten. The chain recombines TRBV7-2 with TRBJ2-3, with 9 bases fitting TRBD2. Trimming cost V 8 bases and J 4 bases; bases outside gene matches: 10. The germline gives CDR1 SGHTA, CDR2 FQGNSA. This CDR3 has 15 residues. CDR3 sequence (DNA): TGTGCCAGCGGGTTAGCGGGAGTTCGCGCAGATACGCAGTATTTT. This encodes CASGLAGVRADTQYF.

The table lists this clone with a few counts. This chain uses TRBV28 with TRBJ2-1; 14 positions match TRBD2. The CDR3 is 15 residues long. Germline CDR1 and CDR2: MDHEN and SYDVKM. The V gene end was trimmed by 8 bases and the J gene end by 8 bases; junction bases not matched to a gene: 8. This chain's CDR3 is CASGGTSGSIDEQFF. The CDR3 coding sequence is TGTGCCAGCGGAGGGACTAGCGGGAGTATCGATGAGCAGTTCTTC.

This clone has more than one count but fewer than ten. The rearrangement links TRBV7-2 to TRBJ2-5; 12 nucleotides match TRBD1. CDR1 and CDR2 (germline): SGHTA, FQGNSA. V lost 5 bases and J lost 5; bases outside the gene matches: 6. The CDR3 contains 15 residues. The CDR3 sequence is CASSGGQGAVETQYF. CDR3 in DNA: TGTGCCAGCAGCGGGGGACAGGGGGCAGTGGAGACCCAGTACTTC. Combining the CDR3 with reference TRBV7-2 and TRBJ2-5 gives the whole variable domain GAGVSQSPSNKVTEKGKDVELRCDPISGHTALYWYRQSLGQGLEFLIYFQGNSAPDKSGLPSDRFSAERTGGSVSTLTIQRTQQEDSAVYLCASSGGQGAVETQYFGPGTRLLVL.

CDR3 amino acids: CARTTGAVYNEQFF. Written as DNA, the CDR3 is TGTGCCAGAACCACGGGAGCGGTCTACAATGAGCAGTTCTTC. The rearrangement uses TRBV5-3 and TRBJ2-1, with D possibly matching TRBD2 (6 bases). TRBV5-3 carries the ORF label, with uncertain function. The CDR3 loop spans 14 amino acids. Trimming cost V 6 bases and J 3 bases, with 13 bases left between them.

Only a few counts were recorded for this clone. The chain joins TRBV28 to TRBJ1-4; unclear D gene. CDR1 is MDHEN, CDR2 SYDVKM, per germline. CDR3 length: 11 amino acids. V was cut by 8 bases and J by 8 bases, with 9 bases left in between. The CDR3 nucleotides read TGTGCCAGCCGCGGCCTAGAAAAACTGTTTTTT. Its protein is CASRGLEKLFF.